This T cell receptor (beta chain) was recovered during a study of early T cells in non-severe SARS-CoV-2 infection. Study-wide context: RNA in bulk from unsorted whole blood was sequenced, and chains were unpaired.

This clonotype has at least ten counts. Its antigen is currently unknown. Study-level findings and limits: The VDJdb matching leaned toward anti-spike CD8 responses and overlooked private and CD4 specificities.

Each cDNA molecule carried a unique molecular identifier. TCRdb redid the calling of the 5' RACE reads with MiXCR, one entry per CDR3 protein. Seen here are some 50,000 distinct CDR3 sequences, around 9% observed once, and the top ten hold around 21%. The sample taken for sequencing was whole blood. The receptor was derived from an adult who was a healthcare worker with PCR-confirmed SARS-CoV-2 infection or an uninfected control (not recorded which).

In DNA form, the CDR3 reads TGCGCCAGCAGCCCATGGGGACAGGGAGGCTCTGAAGCTTTCTTT. Amino acids: CASSPWGQGGSEAFF. This chain joins TRBV5-1 and TRBJ1-1, with 9 bases lining up with TRBD1. V trimming: 4 bases; J trimming: 6 bases; junction bases outside the gene matches: 10. Germline V CDR1 and CDR2: SGHRS, YFSETQ. CDR3 length equals 15 residues. Looking up the rest from reference TRBV5-1 and TRBJ1-1 gives the full variable domain: KAGVTQTPRYLIKTRGQQVTLSCSPISGHRSVSWYQQTPGQGLQFLFEYFSETQRNKGNFPGRFSGRQFSNSRSEMNVSTLELGDSALYLCASSPWGQGGSEAFFGQGTRLTVV.